These 13 T cell receptor beta chains were all obtained from the same sample, sequenced in a study of read filtering for tumor transcriptome and immune sequencing. Molecular barcoded adaptors covering alpha/delta and beta/gamma chains were used on roughly 400 ng RNA. TCRdb recomputed calls from the reads with MiXCR, one row per CDR3 protein. This sample yields about 57,000 distinct CDR3 sequences, of which under 25% are seen a single time; roughly 17% belongs to the top ten. Sequenced input: a population of CD138-negative cells sorted from bone marrow. The receptors come from a donor at least 40 years old with multiple myeloma.

This clonotype was observed at least ten times. The chain joins TRBV29-1 to TRBJ2-1; 7 nucleotides match TRBD1. The CDR3 runs to 15 residues. Germline lookup yields CDR1 SQVTM and CDR2 ANQGSEA. Trimming at V came to 5 bases and at J to 5 bases, leaving 12 bases not matched to a gene. CDR3 DNA: TGCAGCGTTCGTAATGGACAGGCCCTTAACAATGAGCAGTTCTTC. It is translated as CSVRNGQALNNEQFF.

This clonotype came up many times. The CDR3 here is CSATRLAGLSTDTQYF. The CDR3 DNA reads as TGCAGTGCTACACGACTAGCGGGGCTTAGCACAGATACGCAGTATTTT. V and J are TRBV20-1 and TRBJ2-3; 11 bases agree with TRBD2. V was pared by 4 bases and J by 0 bases, with 6 bases of the junction left unmatched. Germline CDR1 reads DFQATT; CDR2 reads SNEGSKA (reference sequence). The CDR3 has 16 amino acids.

The sample holds many counts of this clonotype. This chain connects TRBV20-1 to TRBJ2-1, with D unclear. The ends were cut back, 5 bases at V and 3 bases at J, with 11 bases in the middle. The CDR3 runs to 13 residues. The germline gives CDR1 DFQATT, CDR2 SNEGSKA (reference sequence). Here the CDR3 DNA reads TGCAGTGCTCCAGATTCGGACTACAATGAGCAGTTCTTC. It yields the protein CSAPDSDYNEQFF.

This clonotype was picked up a small number of times. This rearrangement joins TRBV5-4 to TRBJ2-5, with D possibly matching TRBD2 (5 bases). Looked up from germline, CDR1 is SGHNT and CDR2 is YYREEE (reference sequence). The CDR3 length is 14 residues. Trimming left V 4 bases short and J 2 bases short, with 12 bases between. The DNA for the CDR3 is TGTGCCAGCAGCCTGGAGGTACAACAAGAGACCCAGTACTTC. This sequence encodes CASSLEVQQETQYF.

This clonotype has a count of ten or more. The chain links TRBV7-9 to TRBJ1-4, with D perhaps TRBD1 (5 bases). With 4 bases removed from V and 6 bases from J, the gap between germline ends came to 12 bases. Looked up from germline, CDR1 is SEHNR and CDR2 is FQNEAQ (reference sequence). The CDR3 runs 14 residues. The CDR3, as DNA: TGTGCCAGCAGCTCACCGGAGGGGTATGAAAAACTGTTTTTT. Its translation: CASSSPEGYEKLFF.

Turning to this clonotype: A read error is possible here, since a much larger clone lies one base away. The rearrangement joins TRBV28 to TRBJ2-7, with D tentatively TRBD2 (7 bases). The V and J ends lost 2 bases and 6 bases respectively, with 14 bases between them. Germline V lookup: CDR1 MDHEN, CDR2 SYDVKM. This CDR3 region has 14 residues. DNA of the CDR3: TGTGCCAGCAGTTTAAGTGGGGGGGCGACCGAGCAGTACTTC. Its protein product is CASSLSGGATEQYF.

To note about this clonotype: A much larger clone lies one base from this, so it may be a read error. The chain is built from TRBV10-3 and TRBJ1-2; D is unresolved. The CDR3 sequence is 13 residues long. Germline CDR1 ENHRY, CDR2 SYGVKD. Trimming shortened V by 7 bases and J by 2 bases, and 11 bases separated the two germline ends. The CDR3 region is CAITTGRNYGYTF. In DNA form, the CDR3 reads TGTGCCATCACCACGGGCAGAAACTATGGCTACACCTTC.

V usage is TRBV5-1 and J usage is TRBJ1-1; no clear D gene. This CDR3 comprises 13 residues. Germline CDR1 reads SGHRS; CDR2 reads YFSETQ. Deletions cut 5 bases from V and 1 base from J, with 9 bases between. CDR3 sequence reads: CASSLPGNTEAFF. The CDR3 DNA sequence: TGCGCCAGCAGTCTCCCGGGGAACACTGAAGCTTTCTTT.

In this sample, this clonotype turned up many times. The chain carries TRBV7-9 and TRBJ1-5, with a possible D match to TRBD1 (5 bases). This CDR3 has 14 residues. V shed 1 base and J shed 5 bases, with 9 bases lying between them. Per the germline V gene, CDR1 is SEHNR and CDR2 is FQNEAQ (reference sequence). The CDR3 region is CASSLGQGDQPQHF. The CDR3 DNA reads TGTGCCAGCAGCTTAGGGCAAGGGGATCAGCCCCAGCATTTT. The complete variable domain, with remaining parts taken from reference TRBV7-9 and TRBJ1-5, reads DTGVSQNPRHKITKRGQNVTFRCDPISEHNRLYWYRQTLGQGPEFLTYFQNEAQLEKSRLLSDRFSAERPKGSFSTLEIQRTEQGDSAMYLCASSLGQGDQPQHFGDGTRLSIL.

This clonotype has a count of ten or more. The rearrangement links TRBV6-5 to TRBJ1-1; 12 positions agree with TRBD1. CDR1 and CDR2 from the germline V gene are MNHEY and SVGAGI. The CDR3 sequence is 15 residues long. Germline trimming cut 6 bases from V and 4 bases from J; bases unmatched to any gene: 6. The CDR3 DNA follows: TGTGCCAGCAGGGGACAGGGGGCAGGAAGCACTGAAGCTTTCTTT. Protein product: CASRGQGAGSTEAFF.

To note about this clonotype: Just one base apart from a much larger clone, this may be a read error. V and J are TRBV4-1 and TRBJ1-4; 7 bases align to TRBD1. Germline CDR1 reads MGHRA; CDR2 reads YSYEKL. CDR3 length equals 16 residues. The CDR3 region is CAGSQGGSDRNEKLFF. The CDR3 DNA reads TGCGCCGGCAGCCAAGGAGGATCGGACAGGAATGAAAAACTGTTTTTT.

In this sample, this clonotype turned up many times. The genes are TRBV29-1 and TRBJ2-3; D is possibly TRBD1 (6 bases). CDR3 length: 14 amino acids. V dropped 6 bases and J dropped 4 bases, with 17 bases sitting between them. The germline V gene has CDR1 SQVTM and CDR2 ANQGSEA. The CDR3 DNA reads TGCAGCGTCGTACCCCTGACAGGAGCAGATACGCAGTATTTT. This encodes CSVVPLTGADTQYF.

This clonotype has just a few counts. The rearrangement links TRBV12-3 or TRBV12-4 to TRBJ1-1; the D is unclear. Trimming stripped 6 bases from V and 6 bases from J, with 11 bases between. The CDR3 is made up of 12 amino acids. CDR3 residues: CASSTGEAEAFF. The CDR3 nucleotides are TGTGCCAGCAGCACTGGGGAGGCTGAAGCTTTCTTT.